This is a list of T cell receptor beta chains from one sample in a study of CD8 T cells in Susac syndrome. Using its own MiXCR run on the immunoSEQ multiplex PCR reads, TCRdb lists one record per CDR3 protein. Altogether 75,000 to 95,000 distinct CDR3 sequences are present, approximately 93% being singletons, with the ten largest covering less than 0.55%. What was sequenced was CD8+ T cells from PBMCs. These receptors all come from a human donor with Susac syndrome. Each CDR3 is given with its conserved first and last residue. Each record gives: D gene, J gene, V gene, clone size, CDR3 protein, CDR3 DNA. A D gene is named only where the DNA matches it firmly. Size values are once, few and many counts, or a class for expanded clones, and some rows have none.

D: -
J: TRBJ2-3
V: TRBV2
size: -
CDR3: CASLTGKATDTQYF
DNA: TGTGCCAGCCTGACGGGGAAAGCCACAGATACGCAGTATTTT

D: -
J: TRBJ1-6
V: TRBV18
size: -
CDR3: CASSPRRQTDSPLHF
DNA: TGTGCCAGCTCACCGCGTCGGCAGACGGATTCACCCCTCCACTTT

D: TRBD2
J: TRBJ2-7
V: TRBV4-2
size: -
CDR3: CASSQDVGGPEEQYF
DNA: TGTGCCAGCAGCCAAGACGTGGGAGGGCCAGAGGAGCAGTACTTC

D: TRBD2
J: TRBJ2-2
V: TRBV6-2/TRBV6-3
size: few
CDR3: CASHGLAGITGELFF
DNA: TGTGCCAGCCATGGGCTAGCGGGGATCACCGGGGAGCTGTTTTTT

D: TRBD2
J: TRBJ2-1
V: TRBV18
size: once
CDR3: CASSPPKRLAGGWNEQFF
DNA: TGTGCCAGCTCACCACCAAAGAGGCTAGCGGGAGGGTGGAATGAGCAGTTCTTC

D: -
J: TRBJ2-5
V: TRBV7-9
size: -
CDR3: CASSFPGLQETQYF
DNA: TGTGCCAGCAGCTTCCCGGGACTGCAAGAGACCCAGTACTTC

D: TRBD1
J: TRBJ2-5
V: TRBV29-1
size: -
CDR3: CSVEDRSPGQGEETQYF
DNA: TGCAGCGTTGAAGATCGTTCCCCTGGACAGGGCGAAGAGACCCAGTACTTC

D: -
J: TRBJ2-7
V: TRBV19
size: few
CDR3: CASSIRETYEQYF
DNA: TGTGCCAGTAGTATTCGAGAAACCTACGAGCAGTACTTC

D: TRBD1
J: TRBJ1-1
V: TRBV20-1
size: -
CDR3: CSARDPGGTEAFF
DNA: TGCAGTGCTAGAGATCCAGGGGGCACTGAAGCTTTCTTT

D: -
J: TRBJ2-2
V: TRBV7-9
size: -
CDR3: CASSSTEGRDTGELFF
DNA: TGTGCCAGCAGCTCGACCGAGGGACGCGACACCGGGGAGCTGTTTTTT

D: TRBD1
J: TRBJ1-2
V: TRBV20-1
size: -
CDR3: CSAGPGQGSYGYTF
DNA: TGCAGTGCTGGACCGGGACAGGGATCTTATGGCTACACCTTC

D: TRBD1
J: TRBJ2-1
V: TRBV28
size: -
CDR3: CASSTQGALNEQFF
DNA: TGTGCCAGCAGTACACAGGGGGCATTAAATGAGCAGTTCTTC

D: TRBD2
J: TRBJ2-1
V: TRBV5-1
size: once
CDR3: CASSPLTSGRYNEQFF
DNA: TGCGCCAGCAGCCCCCTCACTAGCGGGAGATACAATGAGCAGTTCTTC

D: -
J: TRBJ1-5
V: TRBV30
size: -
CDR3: CAWSWGQSNQPQHF
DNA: TGTGCCTGGAGTTGGGGGCAAAGCAATCAGCCCCAGCATTTT

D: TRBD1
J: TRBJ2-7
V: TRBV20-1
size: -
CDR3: CSARGQGGKPYEQYF
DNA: TGCAGTGCTAGAGGACAGGGGGGAAAGCCCTACGAGCAGTACTTC

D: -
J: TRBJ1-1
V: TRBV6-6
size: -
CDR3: CASSPTGLLTEAFF
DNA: TGTGCCAGCAGTCCTACGGGGTTGTTGACTGAAGCTTTCTTT

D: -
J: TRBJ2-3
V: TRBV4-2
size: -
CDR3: CASSRDRPDTQYF
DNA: TGTGCCAGCAGCCGGGACCGCCCAGATACGCAGTATTTT

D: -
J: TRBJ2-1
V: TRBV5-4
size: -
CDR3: CASSLAGQYSYNEQFF
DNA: TGTGCCAGCAGCTTGGCAGGACAGTACTCCTACAATGAGCAGTTCTTC

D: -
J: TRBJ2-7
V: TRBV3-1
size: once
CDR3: CASSQLWAYEQYF
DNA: TGTGCCAGCAGCCAACTATGGGCCTACGAGCAGTACTTC

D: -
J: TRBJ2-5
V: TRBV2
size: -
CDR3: CASRQPGTSETQYF
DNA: TGTGCCAGCAGGCAACCCGGGACATCGGAGACCCAGTACTTC

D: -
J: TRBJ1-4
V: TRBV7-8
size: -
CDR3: CASSKAGSLNEKLFF
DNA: TGTGCCAGCAGCAAAGCGGGGTCGCTTAATGAAAAACTGTTTTTT

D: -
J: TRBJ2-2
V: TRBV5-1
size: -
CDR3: CASSADRRANTGELFF
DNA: TGCGCCAGCAGCGCGGACAGACGAGCGAACACCGGGGAGCTGTTTTTT

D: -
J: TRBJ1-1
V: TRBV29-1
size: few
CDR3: CSVQTWGGVTEAFF
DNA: TGCAGCGTCCAAACTTGGGGCGGAGTCACTGAAGCTTTCTTT

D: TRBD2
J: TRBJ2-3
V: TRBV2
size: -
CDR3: CASPNLLAGPTDTQYF
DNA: TGTGCCAGCCCTAACCTACTAGCGGGTCCCACAGATACGCAGTATTTT

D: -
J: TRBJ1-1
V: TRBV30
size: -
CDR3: CAWSISYTEAFF
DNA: TGTGCCTGGAGTATATCCTACACTGAAGCTTTCTTT

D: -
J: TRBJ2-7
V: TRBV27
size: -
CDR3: CASTRAGAHEQYF
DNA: TGTGCCAGCACTAGGGCAGGGGCCCACGAGCAGTACTTC

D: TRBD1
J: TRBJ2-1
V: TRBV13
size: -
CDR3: CASRLPGQGSNEQFF
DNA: TGTGCCAGCAGATTACCGGGACAGGGAAGCAATGAGCAGTTCTTC

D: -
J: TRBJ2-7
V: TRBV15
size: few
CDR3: CATSARTVSSYEQYF
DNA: TGTGCCACCAGCGCCCGGACGGTTAGCTCCTACGAGCAGTACTTC

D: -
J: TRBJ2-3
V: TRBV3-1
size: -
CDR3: CASSQVTQGADTQYF
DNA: TGTGCCAGCAGCCAAGTCACCCAGGGAGCAGATACGCAGTATTTT

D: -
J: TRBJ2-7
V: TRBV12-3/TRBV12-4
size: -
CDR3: CASSLWQRTYEQYF
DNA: TGTGCCAGCAGTTTATGGCAGAGAACCTACGAGCAGTACTTC

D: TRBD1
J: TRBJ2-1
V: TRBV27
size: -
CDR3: CASSKPGQYNEQFF
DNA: TGTGCCAGCAGTAAACCGGGACAGTACAATGAGCAGTTCTTC

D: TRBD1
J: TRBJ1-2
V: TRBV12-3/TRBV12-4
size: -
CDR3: CASSPRTGANYGYTF
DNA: TGTGCCAGCAGCCCTCGGACAGGGGCCAACTATGGCTACACCTTC

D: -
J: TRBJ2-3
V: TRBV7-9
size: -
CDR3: CASSLDGLRTDTQYF
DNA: TGTGCCAGCAGCTTAGATGGACTTCGCACAGATACGCAGTATTTT

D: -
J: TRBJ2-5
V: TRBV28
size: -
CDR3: CASSFFVSQYF
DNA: TGTGCCAGCAGTTTTTTTGTATCCCAGTACTTC

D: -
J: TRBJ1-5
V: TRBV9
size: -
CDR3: CASSQGSSNQPQHF
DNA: TGTGCCAGCAGCCAGGGGTCTAGCAATCAGCCCCAGCATTTT

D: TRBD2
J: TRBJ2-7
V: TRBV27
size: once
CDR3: CASSLLAGGRTEQYF
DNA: TGTGCCAGCAGTTTATTGGCGGGAGGTAGGACCGAGCAGTACTTC

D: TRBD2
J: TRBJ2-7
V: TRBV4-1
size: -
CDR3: CASSQAGTRFGEQYF
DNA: TGCGCCAGCAGCCAAGCCGGGACTAGGTTTGGGGAGCAGTACTTC

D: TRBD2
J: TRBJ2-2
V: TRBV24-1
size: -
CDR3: CATSGTGTSGRTGELFF
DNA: TGTGCCACTTCCGGGACAGGGACTAGCGGGAGAACCGGGGAGCTGTTTTTT

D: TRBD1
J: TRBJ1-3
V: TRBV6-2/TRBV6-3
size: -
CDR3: CASSRDRGSGNTIYF
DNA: TGTGCCAGCAGTCGGGACAGGGGATCTGGAAACACCATATATTTT